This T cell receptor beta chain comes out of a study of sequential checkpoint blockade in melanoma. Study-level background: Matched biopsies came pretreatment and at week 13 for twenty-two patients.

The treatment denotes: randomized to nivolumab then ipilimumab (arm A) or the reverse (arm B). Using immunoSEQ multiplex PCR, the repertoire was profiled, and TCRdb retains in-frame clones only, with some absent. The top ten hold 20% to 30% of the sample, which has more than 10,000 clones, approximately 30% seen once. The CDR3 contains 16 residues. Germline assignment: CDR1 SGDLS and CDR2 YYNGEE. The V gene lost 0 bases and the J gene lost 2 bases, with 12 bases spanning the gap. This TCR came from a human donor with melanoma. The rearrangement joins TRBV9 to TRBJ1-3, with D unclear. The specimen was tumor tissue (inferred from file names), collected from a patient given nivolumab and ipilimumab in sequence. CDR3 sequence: CASSVADWGPGNTIYF. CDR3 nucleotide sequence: TGTGCCAGCAGCGTAGCCGACTGGGGTCCTGGAAACACCATATATTTT.